This T cell receptor beta chain is from a study of shared clonotypes between healthy human individuals (dated by TCRdb to about 2020). About the full investigation: The cohort included three men and a couple of women between 18 and 49 years of age. For each donor, CD4 naive and CD4 memory were each run on three plates, CD8 naive on two plates, and CD8 memory on one plate. The study deeply sequenced blood TCR repertoires of five healthy adults to estimate repertoire size and the extent of clonotype sharing between individuals. To increase sequencing depth and limit assay-specific biases, TCR repertoire library preparation and sequencing were carried out by different laboratories using diverse techniques. Each donor's leukapheresis produced roughly between roughly 0.94 and 9.5 billion PBMCs.

CD8 naive samples were obtained by positive selection for CCR7 among CD45RO-negative cells, yielding a CD45RA+CCR7+ population from which TemRA cells were excluded. The donors were healthy, HIV-negative adults with no recently reported acute infections or vaccinations. Every donor was a Caucasian adult residing in Nashville, Tennessee, USA. After blood collection by leukapheresis, PBMCs were isolated using Ficoll-Histopaque density gradient centrifugation and then cryopreserved in the vapor phase of liquid nitrogen. Analytical flow cytometry was used to check the purity and quantity of each magnetically sorted T cell population. Genomic DNA was isolated from each sorted fraction and quantified by UV absorbance on a Nanodrop 2000c. Turning to this clone: The target of this receptor is not known. No base quality information exists; no much larger clone differs at one position.

Using the deep immunoSEQ assay, TCR CDR3 regions were amplified from genomic DNA by multiplex PCR. Genomic DNA extracted from each cell subset was distributed evenly over all wells of several immunoSEQ 96-well plates, and each plate served as one replicate. For sorted subsets, roughly 190 ng of genomic DNA, equivalent to some 30,000 T cell genomes, went into each replicate PCR. The purified libraries were quantified using a Qubit 3.0 fluorometer, sized with a Bioanalyzer 2100, and then quantified again using the KAPA Library Quantification kit. Every immunoSEQ 96-well plate was sequenced on a dedicated single-read 150-cycle Illumina NextSeq 550 flow cell. On the authors' methods: The immunoSEQ output contained only junctional sequences without quality scores, so filtering could not match that applied to full-length reads. To assign V/J genes and CDR3, sequences were annotated against IMGT germline references using PyIR, a Python wrapper for IgBLAST v1.9. Any read was removed if the V/J assignment was weak (E-value above 1e-6), the CDR3 was missing, or the read contained stop codons, out-of-frame junctions, or ambiguous translated residues. V3J clonotypes were defined as sequences sharing the same inferred V gene, J gene, and CDR3 amino acid sequence. The percentage overlap between two repertoires was calculated by dividing the number of shared unique clonotypes by the size of the smaller repertoire. RTK rarefaction, the Chao1 estimator, and Recon v2.1 estimates of unobserved clonotypes were used to assess repertoire richness. OLGA was used to compute generation probabilities for all TCRbeta clonotypes that the gDNA method yielded from four donors. Sourced from immuneACCESS, this table was stored by TCRdb with only in-frame sequences that have V and J called. A share of the clones is absent; for the studies checked, an unresolved V gene accounts for under half, and the remainder has no known explanation. V and J calls and clone size are those listed in that table; D and trimming were worked out from the DNA. The sample table lists about 2.2 million clones, 80% to 95% of them with a count of one. The top ten constitute roughly 1.7% of the sample.

What the work shows at the level of the full study, not this receptor alone: Across a few donors, roughly 5% of naive CD4, roughly 3.8% of naive CD8, 2% to 2.5% of memory CD4, and about 0.4% of memory CD8 clonotypes were shared. The genetic and exposure-history diversity represented was limited by the small number of donors. Pairwise subsampling indicated that sequencing depth was expected to affect the degree of clonotype sharing among donors. Rarefaction of sorted-subset datasets indicated incomplete sequencing despite the large sequencing depth. Only blood was sampled, and tissue TCR repertoires likely differ from those in blood. Naive subsets generally had larger estimated clonotype richness than memory subsets did. Compared with non-shared clonotypes, clonotypes shared by all four sorted-subset donors had higher generation probabilities.

Sequencing was done on a sample of naive CD8+ T cells from PBMCs. The meaning of the sample's cell subset or site label: CD45RA+CCR7+. The clonotype was recovered from a man younger than 35 in good health. Some clones in this sample may be carry-over from other donors' samples.

The DNA reads TGTGCCACGAGACAGGGTAGGGTCGAAGAGACCCAGTACTTC. Its protein is CATRQGRVEETQYF. Here the chain combines TRBV10-3 and TRBJ2-5; 7 central bases correspond to TRBD1. V is cut back by 10 bases and J by 3 bases, with 11 bases in the junction unmatched. In the germline V gene, CDR1 corresponds to ENHRY and CDR2 to SYGVKD. From cysteine to phenylalanine, the CDR3 is 14 amino acids long. Only CDR3 DNA is held: 42 bases, read in frame from base 1.